This is a list of T cell receptor beta chains from one sample in a study of cytomegalovirus exposure and HLA in healthy donors. Assay: immunoSEQ multiplex PCR; the TCRdb copy retains only in-frame clones and omits some. Counted here are 85,000 to 120,000 clones, approximately 77% occurring once; the ten biggest clones make up 8.5% to 10%. The sample comprised PBMCs. The receptor source for this set is a male donor in good health and CMV-seropositive. Each CDR3 is given with its conserved first and last residue. Each record gives: V gene, J gene, clone size, D gene, CDR3 DNA, CDR3 protein. D genes are given only for firm matches. Not all rows give a size; the values are once, few, many and, for expanded clones, a class.

V gene: TRBV4-2; J gene: TRBJ2-1; clone size: .; D gene: .; CDR3 DNA: TGTGCCAGCAGTAGGGGCGGGGACCGTCGGAATGAGCAGTTCTTC; CDR3 protein: CASSRGGDRRNEQFF
V gene: TRBV7-3; J gene: TRBJ2-2; clone size: few; D gene: TRBD1; CDR3 DNA: TGTGCCAGCAGCTCTACGGGGACAGGGAACACCGGGGAGCTGTTTTTT; CDR3 protein: CASSSTGTGNTGELFF
V gene: TRBV6-1; J gene: TRBJ2-7; clone size: .; D gene: .; CDR3 DNA: TGTGCCAGCAGTGAATTATTAGGGACACCCTCCTACGAGCAGTACTTC; CDR3 protein: CASSELLGTPSYEQYF
V gene: TRBV4-1; J gene: TRBJ2-5; clone size: .; D gene: TRBD2; CDR3 DNA: TGCGCCAGCAGCCGCCCACTGGGGGGGGAGACCCAGTACTTC; CDR3 protein: CASSRPLGGETQYF
V gene: TRBV9; J gene: TRBJ2-6; clone size: .; D gene: TRBD1; CDR3 DNA: TGTGCCAGCAGCTCCCAGGTGACAGGGGGAGCTGGGGCCAACGTCCTGACTTTC; CDR3 protein: CASSSQVTGGAGANVLTF
V gene: TRBV9; J gene: TRBJ2-1; clone size: .; D gene: .; CDR3 DNA: TGTGCCAGCAGCCGGGGTGAGGGAGGATGGAGTGGTGAGCAGTTCTTC; CDR3 protein: CASSRGEGGWSGEQFF
V gene: TRBV5-4; J gene: TRBJ2-1; clone size: few; D gene: .; CDR3 DNA: TGTGCCAGCAGCTTGGCTAGCAATGAGCAGTTCTTC; CDR3 protein: CASSLASNEQFF
V gene: TRBV9; J gene: TRBJ2-1; clone size: .; D gene: .; CDR3 DNA: TGTGCCAGCAGCGTAATGGGACAAAACAATGAGCAGTTCTTC; CDR3 protein: CASSVMGQNNEQFF
V gene: TRBV7-9; J gene: TRBJ1-3; clone size: .; D gene: .; CDR3 DNA: TGTGCCAGCAGCTTAGGGTTTAGCTCTGGAAACACCATATATTTT; CDR3 protein: CASSLGFSSGNTIYF
V gene: TRBV6-1; J gene: TRBJ2-7; clone size: .; D gene: .; CDR3 DNA: TGTGCCAGCAGTTATCAGGGCTTTCAGTACTTC; CDR3 protein: CASSYQGFQYF
V gene: TRBV5-5; J gene: TRBJ2-7; clone size: .; D gene: TRBD1; CDR3 DNA: TGTGCCAGCAGCTTAAGAGGGACAGGGTTTTACGAGCAGTACTTC; CDR3 protein: CASSLRGTGFYEQYF
V gene: TRBV21-1; J gene: TRBJ2-7; clone size: .; D gene: .; CDR3 DNA: TGTGCCAGCAGCAAAGGGCTAGCGGGAGTTTACGAGCAGTACTTC; CDR3 protein: CASSKGLAGVYEQYF
V gene: TRBV5-6; J gene: TRBJ1-6; clone size: .; D gene: .; CDR3 DNA: TGTGCCAGCAGCCTTGGTGGGGACAACAATTCACCCCTCCACTTT; CDR3 protein: CASSLGGDNNSPLHF
V gene: TRBV11-2; J gene: TRBJ2-7; clone size: few; D gene: .; CDR3 DNA: TGTGCCAGCAGCTTAGATTTCCGCTACGAGCAGTACTTC; CDR3 protein: CASSLDFRYEQYF
V gene: TRBV4-3; J gene: TRBJ2-7; clone size: .; D gene: TRBD1; CDR3 DNA: TGCGCCAGCAGCCAAGATTACAGGGGCCAGTACGAGCAGTACTTC; CDR3 protein: CASSQDYRGQYEQYF
V gene: TRBV29-1; J gene: TRBJ2-7; clone size: .; D gene: .; CDR3 DNA: TGCAGCGTTGAAGATGCTGGACACAGCTACGAGCAGTACTTC; CDR3 protein: CSVEDAGHSYEQYF
V gene: TRBV18; J gene: TRBJ1-1; clone size: .; D gene: .; CDR3 DNA: TGTGCCACCAAAGGGGGGGAGAACACTGAAGCTTTCTTT; CDR3 protein: CATKGGENTEAFF
V gene: TRBV6-1; J gene: TRBJ2-7; clone size: .; D gene: .; CDR3 DNA: TGTGCCAGCGCTCTAGGGGTCTACGAGCAGTACTTC; CDR3 protein: CASALGVYEQYF
V gene: TRBV4-1; J gene: TRBJ2-7; clone size: .; D gene: .; CDR3 DNA: TGCGCCAGCAGCCGCGGGCCCGCTTACGAGCAGTACTTC; CDR3 protein: CASSRGPAYEQYF
V gene: TRBV10-3; J gene: TRBJ2-7; clone size: .; D gene: TRBD1; CDR3 DNA: TGTGCCATCAGTGACGGACAGGGGGTCTACGAGCAGTACTTC; CDR3 protein: CAISDGQGVYEQYF